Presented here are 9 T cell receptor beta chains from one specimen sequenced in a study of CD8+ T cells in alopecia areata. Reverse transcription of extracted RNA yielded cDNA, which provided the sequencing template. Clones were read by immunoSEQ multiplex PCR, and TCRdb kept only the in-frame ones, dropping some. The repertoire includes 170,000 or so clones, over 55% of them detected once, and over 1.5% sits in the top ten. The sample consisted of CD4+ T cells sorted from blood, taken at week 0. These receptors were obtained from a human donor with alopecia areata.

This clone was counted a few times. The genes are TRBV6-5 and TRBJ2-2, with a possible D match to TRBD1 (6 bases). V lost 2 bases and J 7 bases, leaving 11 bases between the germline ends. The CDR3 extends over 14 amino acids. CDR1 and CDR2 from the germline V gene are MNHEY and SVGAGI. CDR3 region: CASSYGQGIGELFF. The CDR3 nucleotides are TGTGCCAGCAGTTACGGGCAGGGGATCGGGGAGCTGTTTTTT.

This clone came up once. CDR3 in amino acids: CASSRDRVGVWPLHF. Written as DNA, the CDR3 is TGCGCCAGCAGCCGGGACAGGGTTGGAGTTTGGCCCCTCCACTTT. The chain carries TRBV4-3 and TRBJ1-6; 9 positions match TRBD1. Germline-derived CDR1 and CDR2 are LGHNA and YSLEER. The J segment lost 13 bases and the V segment lost 4 bases, leaving 11 bases of the junction unmatched. CDR3 length equals 15 residues.

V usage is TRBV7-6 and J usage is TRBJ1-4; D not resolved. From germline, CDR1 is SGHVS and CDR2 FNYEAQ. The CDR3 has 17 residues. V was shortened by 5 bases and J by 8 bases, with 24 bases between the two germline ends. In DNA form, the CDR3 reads TGTGCCAGCAGCCTCGAACGACCAGATCCTTCCGTGGAAAAACTGTTTTTT. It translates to CASSLERPDPSVEKLFF.

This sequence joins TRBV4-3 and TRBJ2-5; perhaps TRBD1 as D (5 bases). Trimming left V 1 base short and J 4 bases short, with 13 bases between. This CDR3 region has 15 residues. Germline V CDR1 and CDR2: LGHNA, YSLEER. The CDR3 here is CASSQVVGQGETQYF. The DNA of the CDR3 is TGCGCCAGCAGCCAAGTGGTAGGGCAGGGAGAGACCCAGTACTTC.

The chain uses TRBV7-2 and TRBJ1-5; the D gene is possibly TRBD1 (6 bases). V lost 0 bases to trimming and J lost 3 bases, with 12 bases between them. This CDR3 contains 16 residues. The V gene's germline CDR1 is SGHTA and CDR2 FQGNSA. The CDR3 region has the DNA TGTGCCAGCAGCTTAGCACAGGGCCGCGTCAATCAGCCCCAGCATTTT. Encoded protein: CASSLAQGRVNQPQHF.

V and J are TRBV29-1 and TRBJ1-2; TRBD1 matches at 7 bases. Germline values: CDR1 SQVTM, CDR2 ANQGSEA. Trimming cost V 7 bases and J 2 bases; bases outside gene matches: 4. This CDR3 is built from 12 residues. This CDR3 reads CSARDSNYGYTF. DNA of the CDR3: TGCAGCGCCCGGGACAGCAACTATGGCTACACCTTC.

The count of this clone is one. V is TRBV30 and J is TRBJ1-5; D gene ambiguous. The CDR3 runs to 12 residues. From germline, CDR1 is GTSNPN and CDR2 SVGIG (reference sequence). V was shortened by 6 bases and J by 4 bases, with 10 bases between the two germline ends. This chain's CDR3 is CACKSENQPQHF. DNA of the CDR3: TGTGCCTGTAAGTCTGAAAATCAGCCCCAGCATTTT.

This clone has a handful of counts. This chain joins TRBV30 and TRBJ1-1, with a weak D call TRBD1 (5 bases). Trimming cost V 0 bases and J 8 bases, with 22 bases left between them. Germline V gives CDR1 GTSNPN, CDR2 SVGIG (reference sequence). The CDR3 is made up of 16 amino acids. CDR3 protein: CAWSVRVSGTGSEAFF. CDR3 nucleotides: TGTGCCTGGAGTGTACGCGTCTCAGGGACGGGGTCGGAAGCTTTCTTT.

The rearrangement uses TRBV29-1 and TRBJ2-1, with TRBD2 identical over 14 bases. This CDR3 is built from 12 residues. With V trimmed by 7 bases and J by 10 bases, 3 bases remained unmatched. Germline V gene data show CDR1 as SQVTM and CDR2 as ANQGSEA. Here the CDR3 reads CSGGTSGGEQFF. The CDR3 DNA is TGCAGCGGAGGGACTAGCGGGGGAGAGCAGTTCTTC.